This TCR beta chain derives from a study of blood T cell repertoires in COVID-19. Under the authors' procedure: Using reference gene primer amplification, nucleated cell counts were estimated. The data were produced by immunoSEQ multiplex PCR, yet TCRdb's version contains in-frame clones alone and is incomplete. The V and J calls and clone size were taken over from that table, and D and trimming were inferred from the DNA. Here the sample spans around 320,000 clones, around 89% being singletons. This CDR3 is built from 17 residues. Germline V CDR1 and CDR2: ENHRY, SYGVKD. Unmatched junction bases numbered 8, after V lost 7 bases and J lost 0 bases.

The sample taken for sequencing was peripheral blood. V and J are TRBV10-3 and TRBJ2-3; TRBD2 agrees at 12 bases. The clonotype comes from a woman in her thirties who had recovered from COVID-19. In DNA form, the CDR3 reads TGTGCCATCAAGACTAGCGGGGGAGTCCCTAGCACAGATACGCAGTATTTT. Translated, it gives CAIKTSGGVPSTDTQYF.